The clone carrying this TCR beta chain was observed at least ten times. The sample is drawn from a study of T cells in Graves' hyperthyroidism and ophthalmopathy. In germline, CDR1 is MNHNS, CDR2 SASEGT. V lost 5 bases and J lost 5, with 18 bases in between. The CDR3 sequence is 15 residues long. Disease duration was under 3 months in the ophthalmopathy patients, who also had a Clinical Activity Score of at least 3 and a NOSPECS grade of at least 4. RNA transcripts gave rise to amplified TCR beta CDR3 regions. HTBI primers drove first-round RT-PCR of the TCR CDR3. TCRdb passed the multiplex PCR reads through MiXCR, listing each CDR3 protein once. The table lists 600,000 to 650,000 distinct CDR3 sequences, about a fifth of them singletons.

The V gene is TRBV6-1, the J gene TRBJ1-2, with a possible D match to TRBD1 (6 bases). Sequencing input: blood. The clonotype was recovered from a man aged 30 to 39 with Graves' ophthalmopathy. The CDR3 loop reads CASSPDRPFPYGYTF. Here the CDR3 DNA reads TGTGCCAGCAGTCCAGACAGGCCATTCCCGTATGGCTACACCTTC.